These 3 T cell receptor beta chains were sequenced from one sample in a study of T cell responses to AZD1222 COVID-19 vaccine. Here immunoSEQ multiplex PCR was the method, and the copy in TCRdb shows in-frame clones only, minus some. The sample consists of about 96,000 clones, roughly 90% of them appearing once. The sample here was peripheral blood, taken on day 0 of AZD1222 vaccination. The receptors here all came from an adult in good health.

V gene TRBV5-4 combines with J gene TRBJ1-4; D unresolved. The CDR3 consists of 14 residues. The germline V gene encodes CDR1 SGHNT and CDR2 YYREEE (reference sequence). V dropped 0 bases and J dropped 4 bases, with 7 bases sitting between them. The CDR3, as DNA: TGTGCCAGCAGCTTGGAACGGGGTAATGAAAAACTGTTTTTT. It codes for CASSLERGNEKLFF.

The V call is TRBV19, the J call TRBJ2-7; weak D call: TRBD2 (5 bases). The CDR3 loop spans 14 amino acids. Deletions cut 3 bases from V and 2 bases from J, with 11 bases between. Germline V gives CDR1 LNHDA, CDR2 SQIVND (reference sequence). CDR3 loop: CASSIPGMAYEQYF. Written as DNA, the CDR3 is TGTGCCAGTAGTATTCCCGGGATGGCCTACGAGCAGTACTTC.

This chain connects TRBV28 to TRBJ1-1, with D perhaps matching TRBD1 (6 bases). Trimming left V 7 bases short and J 0 bases short, with 15 bases between. From germline, CDR1 is MDHEN and CDR2 SYDVKM. The CDR3 is 15 amino acids. CDR3 in DNA: TGTGCCAGCACCTCCGGGGGCAGCCTGAACACTGAAGCTTTCTTT. Protein: CASTSGGSLNTEAFF.